The table lists the clone carrying this T cell receptor (beta chain) with many counts. As yet, its antigen is unknown. The record originates from a study of blood T cells in healthy people across ages. Findings and limits, study-wide: Conclusively comparing naive with antigen-experienced cells was impossible with unsorted PBMCs. The authors considered diversity estimates from one million T cells to be underestimates. Naive T cell percentage showed a strong correlation with TCR beta diversity.

V lost 4 bases and J lost 7, with 9 bases in between. The germline V gene encodes CDR1 KGHDR and CDR2 SFDVKD. CDR3 size: 12 residues. A J-beta primer mix and a sample-barcoded 5' primer were used in a second PCR of about 6 to 12 cycles. Every cDNA molecule carried a tag from a template-switch adaptor bearing 12 random nucleotides. MiXCR, applied by TCRdb to the 5' RACE reads, yields one record per CDR3 protein. The sample consists of about 780,000 distinct CDR3 sequences, about half of them appearing once. This clonotype was sampled from an elderly man in good health. This chain joins TRBV24-1 and TRBJ1-1, with D tentatively TRBD1 (5 bases). Input material: blood. CDR3 nucleotide sequence: TGTGCCACCAGTGACTGGGGCGATGAAGCTTTCTTT. This translates into CATSDWGDEAFF.